The 19 T cell receptor beta chains below come from one sample, sequenced in a study of tissue T cells after allogeneic stem cell transplantation. The time point denotes: mouse harvest day 14 after allogeneic transplant. Tail vein injection delivered 10^7 T-cell-depleted bone marrow cells and 10^6 splenic CD5+ T cells. The assay was immunoSEQ multiplex PCR, and TCRdb's table has in-frame clones only and misses some. The sample lists approximately 4,700 clones, 45% occurring once. The specimen sequenced was gut tissue. The source of these receptors is a female BALB/c mouse given C57BL/6 T cells with graft-versus-host disease after an allogeneic hematopoietic cell transplant.

This clone showed up just once. Mouse germline and gene names are used. The CDR3 end falls 1 residue outside the read, so it is completed with the germline J gene. This chain links TRBV3 with TRBJ2-3; the D gene could be TRBD1 or TRBD2 (5 bases each). The germline CDR1 and CDR2 sequences are SNHLY and FYNGKV (reference sequence). Trimming pared 4 bases from V and 0 bases from J, leaving 11 bases between. The length of the CDR3 is 15 residues. Partial CDR3 DNA: TGTGCCAGCAGCTCCGGGACGTCTAGTGCAGAAACGCTGTAT. It encodes CASSSGTSSAETLY. In full, the CDR3 reads CASSSGTSSAETLYF.

With respect to this clone: The gene names here belong to mouse. Here the CDR3 reads CASSSGNTLYF. The CDR3 DNA, read in part, is TGTGCCAGCAGTTCAGGAAATACGCTCTAT. The chain combines TRBV15 with TRBJ1-3; D not certain. The CDR3 is cut off 1 residue early in the read; its end comes from the germline J gene. Germline CDR1 reads SGHND; CDR2 reads FRSKSL. V lost 4 bases, J lost 4 bases, and 2 bases lay in between. This CDR3 spans 11 amino acids.

This clone is classed as medium-sized (0.01 to 0.1%). These gene names are mouse names. From the germline J gene comes the end of the CDR3, since the read stops 1 residue before it. This chain joins TRBV23 and TRBJ2-7; the listed D gene, TRBD1, was not tested against the DNA. This CDR3 contains 12 residues. The V gene's germline CDR1 is KGHTA and CDR2 FQNQQP. CDR3 in amino acids: CSSSRQGGEQYF. The sequenced CDR3 bases are TGCTCCAGCAGTCGACAGGGGGGAGAACAGTAC.

As regards this clone: Genes here carry mouse names. Sequencing ends 1 residue short of the CDR3 end; the germline J gene provides the rest. The V call is TRBV13-1, the J call TRBJ2-4, with D possibly being TRBD2 (6 bases). Germline CDR1 reads NSHNY; CDR2 reads SYGAGN. There are 13 residues in the CDR3. V lost 3 bases, J lost 2 bases, and 7 bases lay in between. The covered CDR3 bases are TGTGCCAGCAGTGGGGGGGATCAAAACACCTTGTAC. It encodes CASSGGDQNTLY. The CDR3 as a whole reads CASSGGDQNTLYF.

Turning to this clone: A far larger clone is off by one base, so a read error is likely. Each gene name is a mouse one. The CDR3 is cut off 1 residue early in the read; its end comes from the germline J gene. This chain links TRBV13-3 with TRBJ2-7, with D possibly matching TRBD1 (5 bases). The germline V and J ends were trimmed by 9 bases and 8 bases, with 15 bases remaining between them. Germline loops: CDR1 NNHDY, CDR2 SYVADS. There are 11 residues in the CDR3. CDR3 DNA, as far as it was read: TGTGCCACAGAAGGGGTTTATCAACAGTAC. This gives the protein CATEGVYQQY. The whole CDR3 protein is CATEGVYQQYF.

This clone was recorded a few times. These gene names are mouse names. The read ends 1 residue before the CDR3 terminus; that terminus is restored from the germline J gene. The rearrangement uses TRBV16 and TRBJ2-1; no definite D call. The CDR3 is 12 residues long. Germline V lookup: CDR1 SGHSA, CDR2 FRNQAP. V was shortened by 4 bases and J by 7 bases, with 8 bases between the two germline ends. Partial CDR3 DNA: TGTGCAAGCAGCTCTCTATGGGCTGAGCAGTTC. This sequence encodes CASSSLWAEQF. The entire CDR3 reads CASSSLWAEQFF. Complete variable domain (other parts from reference TRBV16 and TRBJ2-1): NAGVIQTPRHKVTGKGQEATLWCEPISGHSAVFWYRQTIVQGLEFLTYFRNQAPIDDSGMPKERFSAQMPNQSHSTLKIQSTQPQDSAVYLCASSSLWAEQFFGPGTRLTVL.

This clone was seen once. Genes and germline come from the mouse. From the germline J gene comes the end of the CDR3, since the read stops 1 residue before it. V gene TRBV5 combines with J gene TRBJ2-4; D perhaps matches TRBD1 (5 bases). Trimming took off 4 bases at V and 1 base at J, with 9 bases between the two ends. This CDR3 spans 14 amino acids. Germline V gene lookup returns CDR1 LGHNA and CDR2 YNLKQL (reference sequence). The CDR3 DNA, read in part, is TGTGCCAGCAGCCCCACAGGTCGTCAAAACACCTTGTAC. It codes for CASSPTGRQNTLY. The complete CDR3 sequence is CASSPTGRQNTLYF.

As for this clone: Germline and genes here are mouse. The read comes to an end 1 residue before the CDR3 does, leaving the germline J gene to fill in the end. V usage is TRBV26 and J usage is TRBJ1-1; D may be TRBD1 (6 bases). The CDR3 totals 11 residues. Trimming removed 4 bases from V and 8 bases from J, with 8 bases in between. Germline loops: CDR1 KGHPV, CDR2 FQNQEV (reference sequence). Here the CDR3 reads CASSRRGEVFF. The sequenced CDR3 bases are TGTGCCAGCAGTCGCAGGGGTGAAGTCTTC.

To note about this clone: These gene names are mouse names. Read coverage stops 1 residue before the CDR3 terminus; the germline J gene supplies the remainder. V gene TRBV1 combines with J gene TRBJ2-4; possibly TRBD1 or TRBD2 for D (6 bases each). The CDR3 is 13 residues long. Germline CDR1 reads NSQYPW; CDR2 reads LRSPGD (reference sequence). The V and J ends lost 3 bases and 2 bases respectively, with 6 bases between them. CDR3 residues: CTCSAGAQNTLYF. CDR3 DNA (partial): TGCACCTGCAGTGCGGGGGCTCAAAACACCTTGTAC.

A word on this clone: Gene names follow the mouse nomenclature. The DNA ends 1 residue before the CDR3 does, and the rest of the CDR3 is filled in from the germline J gene. The chain links TRBV4 to TRBJ1-1; TRBD1 matches 8 bases. Germline CDR1 and CDR2: LGHDT and YNNKQL (reference sequence). The CDR3 contains 15 residues. The ends lost 4 bases at V and 0 bases at J; junction bases unmatched: 4. The sequenced part of the CDR3 DNA is TGTGCCAGCAGCTTTCCAGGGGGCGCAAACACAGAAGTCTTC. Amino acid sequence: CASSFPGGANTEVF. The entire CDR3 protein is CASSFPGGANTEVFF.

Details on this clone: The listed genes are named as in mouse. Read coverage stops 1 residue before the CDR3 terminus; the germline J gene supplies the remainder. This chain connects TRBV23 to TRBJ1-4. Germline CDR1 reads KGHTA; CDR2 reads FQNQQP. The CDR3 runs 15 residues. CDR3 DNA (partial): TGCTCCAGCAGTCAATCCCACCTTTCCAACGAAAGATTATTT. It yields the protein CSSSQSHLSNERLF. The full CDR3 reads CSSSQSHLSNERLFF.

Points on this clone: The gene symbols are mouse symbols. The read terminates 1 residue before the CDR3 end, so the remaining end is supplied by the germline J gene. The gene calls are TRBV12-1 and TRBJ2-5; 9 bases map to TRBD2. This CDR3 spans 15 amino acids. The germline CDR1 and CDR2 sequences are SGHSN and HYEKVE. With 2 bases clipped from V and 3 bases from J, the junction kept 5 bases outside the gene matches. The DNA read from the CDR3 is TGTGCCAGCTCTCGCCCTGGGGGGGATCAAGACACCCAGTAC. It codes for CASSRPGGDQDTQY. The complete CDR3 protein is CASSRPGGDQDTQYF.

This clone is termed medium-sized. Gene names follow the mouse nomenclature. The sequence runs out 1 residue before the end of the CDR3; the remainder is reconstructed from the germline J gene. This sequence joins TRBV12-1 and TRBJ1-2; no definite D call. The CDR3 sequence is 14 residues long. CDR1 is SGHSN, CDR2 HYEKVE, per germline. Trimming left V 0 bases short and J 2 bases short, with 9 bases between. Partial CDR3 DNA: TGTGCCAGCTCTCTCGAAGGTCATAACTCCGACTACACC. Translation gives CASSLEGHNSDYT. In full, the CDR3 reads CASSLEGHNSDYTF.

In regard to this clone: Genes here carry mouse names. The missing CDR3 end, 1 residue past where the read stops, is filled in from the germline J gene. This sequence joins TRBV13-2 and TRBJ2-3; 9 bases agree with TRBD2. CDR3 length equals 15 residues. Germline CDR1 and CDR2: NNHNN and SYGAGS (reference sequence). V lost 3 bases to trimming and J lost 0 bases; unmatched junction nucleotides: 2. The CDR3 reads CASGGLGVSAETLYF. Incomplete CDR3 DNA: TGTGCCAGCGGTGGACTGGGGGTTAGTGCAGAAACGCTGTAT.

Remarks on this clone: Gene names are the mouse ones. Read data end 1 residue before the CDR3 end; the end is taken from the germline J gene. The chain links TRBV13-1 to TRBJ2-4; 8 nucleotides match TRBD2. The CDR3 is 13 amino acids. The trim removed 3 bases at V and 5 bases at J, leaving 2 bases unmatched. Germline CDR1 and CDR2: NSHNY and SYGAGN. CDR3 DNA, as far as it was read: TGTGCCAGCAGTGTGACTGGGGTAAACACCTTGTAC. Encoded protein: CASSVTGVNTLY. The full-length CDR3 reads as CASSVTGVNTLYF.

Of note for this clone: Any gene name here is a mouse gene name. The missing CDR3 end, 1 residue past where the read stops, is filled in from the germline J gene. V gene TRBV16 combines with J gene TRBJ2-7, with D possibly TRBD1 on 6 matching bases. Trimming took off 2 bases at V and 3 bases at J, with 14 bases between the two ends. Germline values: CDR1 SGHSA, CDR2 FRNQAP. The CDR3 has 15 residues. Incomplete CDR3 DNA: TGTGCAAGCAGCTTAACCCCTCGGGACATCTATGAACAGTAC. As protein: CASSLTPRDIYEQY. From start to end, the CDR3 is CASSLTPRDIYEQYF.

As regards this clone: Genes here carry mouse names. The read falls 1 residue short of the CDR3 end, and the missing part is taken from the germline J gene. The rearrangement joins TRBV26 to TRBJ1-1, with 7 bases fitting TRBD1. V lost 6 bases and J lost 1; bases outside the gene matches: 2. There are 13 residues in the CDR3. Germline assignment: CDR1 KGHPV and CDR2 FQNQEV (reference sequence). Incomplete CDR3 DNA: TGTGCCAGCAGCCACAGGGGGAACACAGAAGTCTTC. This sequence encodes CASSHRGNTEVF. The CDR3 as a whole reads CASSHRGNTEVFF.

This clone occurred a few times. The gene names here belong to mouse. The sequenced fragment ends 1 residue before the CDR3 boundary, so the rest is inferred from the germline J gene. The chain couples TRBV26 to TRBJ1-1; D is possibly TRBD1 (6 bases). The germline CDR1 and CDR2 sequences are KGHPV and FQNQEV (reference sequence). The CDR3 totals 13 residues. V was shortened by 6 bases and J by 0 bases, with 8 bases between the two germline ends. The sequenced part of the CDR3 DNA is TGTGCCAGCAGCAGGGGTTCAAACACAGAAGTCTTC. Translated: CASSRGSNTEVF. The CDR3 in its entirety is CASSRGSNTEVFF.

Details on this clone: The gene symbols are mouse symbols. The read ends 1 residue shy of where the CDR3 ends; the end is completed using the germline J gene. V is TRBV20 and J is TRBJ2-2; D tentatively fits TRBD1 or TRBD2 (6 bases each). Trimming took 5 bases from V and 0 from J, leaving 10 bases between them. The length of the CDR3 is 14 residues. Germline V gene data show CDR1 as GFQATS and CDR2 as STVNSAI. CDR3 bases read: TGTGGTGCTGGGGGGACAACAAACACCGGGCAGCTCTAC. Translated, it gives CGAGGTTNTGQLY. The full CDR3 protein is CGAGGTTNTGQLYF.